Below are 28 T cell receptor beta chains sequenced from a single sample in a study of blood T cells in healthy people across ages. A second PCR of 7 to 11 cycles used a sample-barcoded 5' primer and a J-beta primer mix. MiXCR, applied by TCRdb to the 5' RACE reads, yields one record per CDR3 protein. The sample holds around 1,100,000 distinct CDR3 sequences, less than 45% seen once. The material sequenced was blood. These TCRs come from a man between 18 and 29 years old in good health.

The rearrangement links TRBV20-1 to TRBJ2-1; a possible D gene is TRBD2 (5 bases). V dropped 0 bases and J dropped 7 bases, with 13 bases sitting between them. CDR1 and CDR2 (germline): DFQATT, SNEGSKA (reference sequence). This CDR3 contains 14 residues. The CDR3 sequence is CSARDAGPRNEQFF. The DNA of the CDR3 is TGCAGTGCTAGAGATGCGGGCCCTCGGAATGAGCAGTTCTTC.

This clonotype was seen a handful of times. V is TRBV29-1 and J is TRBJ2-7, with D perhaps TRBD1 or TRBD2 (6 bases each). Trimming took 5 bases from V and 2 from J, leaving 16 bases between them. The CDR3 loop spans 14 amino acids. CDR1 SQVTM and CDR2 ANQGSEA come from the germline V gene. CDR3 region: CSVRRGQRAYEQYF. The CDR3 coding sequence is TGCAGCGTTAGGAGAGGACAGCGGGCCTACGAGCAGTACTTC.

This clonotype was seen more than once but under ten times. The rearrangement uses TRBV12-3 or TRBV12-4 and TRBJ2-3; a weak D match, TRBD1 (5 bases). The V end lost 1 base, the J end lost 2 bases, and 16 bases lay between the germline ends. The CDR3 sequence is 17 residues long. CDR3 protein: CASSLDIQGSLTDTQYF. The CDR3 DNA sequence: TGTGCCAGCAGTTTAGACATCCAGGGATCCCTCACAGATACGCAGTATTTT.

The chain links TRBV20-1 to TRBJ1-2, with D possibly matching TRBD1 (5 bases). Germline CDR1 and CDR2: DFQATT and SNEGSKA (reference sequence). The CDR3 loop spans 13 amino acids. Trimming pared 2 bases from V and 4 bases from J, leaving 11 bases between. The CDR3 protein is CSARPPGIYGYTF. Here the CDR3 DNA reads TGCAGTGCTAGACCTCCAGGGATCTATGGCTACACCTTC.

This clonotype occurred many times. The rearrangement uses TRBV29-1 and TRBJ1-2; perhaps TRBD1 as D (5 bases). CDR1 and CDR2 (germline): SQVTM, ANQGSEA. V lost 6 bases, J lost 0 bases, and 17 bases lay in between. The CDR3 runs 15 residues. The CDR3 DNA follows: TGCAGCGTCCCGGGAAAATGGGGGGCTAACTATGGCTACACCTTC. Its translation: CSVPGKWGANYGYTF. The full variable domain, completed using reference TRBV29-1 and TRBJ1-2, is SAVISQKPSRDICQRGTSLTIQCQVDSQVTMMFWYRQQPGQSLTLIATANQGSEATYESGFVIDKFPISRPNLTFSTLTVSNMSPEDSSIYLCSVPGKWGANYGYTFGSGTRLTVV.

This chain uses TRBV12-3 or TRBV12-4 with TRBJ2-3; 7 bases fit TRBD2. The V gene end was trimmed by 1 base and the J gene end by 0 bases; junction bases not matched to a gene: 4. The CDR3 has 16 residues. The CDR3 bases are TGTGCCAGCAGTTTAGGAGGTAGCGGGAGCACAGATACGCAGTATTTT. Protein sequence: CASSLGGSGSTDTQYF.

V and J are TRBV12-3 or TRBV12-4 and TRBJ1-1; the D gene is possibly TRBD1 (6 bases). The CDR3 length is 14 residues. V lost 5 bases to trimming and J lost 0 bases, with 10 bases between them. The CDR3 DNA sequence: TGTGCCAGCAGTGCGAGACAGGTGAACACTGAAGCTTTCTTT. It yields the protein CASSARQVNTEAFF.

This clonotype was counted a few times. The rearrangement uses TRBV14 and TRBJ2-1, with TRBD1 as a possible D gene (5 bases). The CDR3 is 14 amino acids. The germline V gene encodes CDR1 SGHDN and CDR2 FVKESK. Trimming pared 0 bases from V and 9 bases from J, leaving 12 bases between. The CDR3 DNA reads as TGTGCCAGCAGCCAAGAATTAAGGGGCGGTGAGCAGTTCTTC. Encoded protein: CASSQELRGGEQFF. The full variable domain, completed using reference TRBV14 and TRBJ2-1, is EAGVTQFPSHSVIEKGQTVTLRCDPISGHDNLYWYRRVMGKEIKFLLHFVKESKQDESGMPNNRFLAERTGGTYSTLKVQPAELEDSGVYFCASSQELRGGEQFFGPGTRLTVL.

A word on this clonotype: One end of the junction does not line up with germline, which may come from a read error. The rearrangement uses TRBV3-1 and TRBJ2-7; TRBD2 agrees at 11 bases. The CDR3 runs to 15 residues. The germline V gene has CDR1 LGHDT and CDR2 YNNKEL (reference sequence). In DNA form, the CDR3 reads TGCGCCAGCAGCCAAGATTTAGCGGGGGGGCATCTCCAGTACTTC. Translating gives CASSQDLAGGHLQYF.

This chain uses TRBV5-6 with TRBJ1-2; D call uncertain. The CDR3 has 16 amino acids. V lost 1 base to trimming and J lost 1 base, with 14 bases between them. Germline assignment: CDR1 SGHDT and CDR2 YYEEEE. CDR3 nucleotides: TGTGCCAGCAGCTTGTCCGGGGAAACTTATAACTATGGCTACACCTTC. Amino acids: CASSLSGETYNYGYTF.

The V gene is TRBV9, the J gene TRBJ1-1, with TRBD1 identical over 11 bases. The CDR3 consists of 14 residues. The V gene end was trimmed by 4 bases and the J gene end by 6 bases; junction bases not matched to a gene: 5. Germline V gene lookup returns CDR1 SGDLS and CDR2 YYNGEE. This CDR3 reads CASSLKDRGPEAFF. The DNA of the CDR3 is TGTGCCAGCAGCCTCAAGGACAGGGGGCCTGAAGCTTTCTTT.

J is TRBJ1-2 and V is TRBV12-3 or TRBV12-4; TRBD1 is a possible D gene (5 bases). CDR3 size: 12 residues. Trimming pared 5 bases from V and 7 bases from J, leaving 11 bases between. CDR3 bases: TGTGCCAGCAGTCGGGCCGGGGGTGGCTACACCTTC. It specifies CASSRAGGGYTF.

There are many counts of this clonotype. This chain connects TRBV27 to TRBJ2-1; 7 nucleotides match TRBD1. With 6 bases clipped from V and 6 bases from J, the junction kept 5 bases outside the gene matches. The CDR3 contains 13 residues. Germline-derived CDR1 and CDR2 are MNHEY and SMNVEV (reference sequence). CDR3 DNA: TGTGCCAGCAGACATCACAGGGGCAATGAGCAGTTCTTC. It codes for CASRHHRGNEQFF.

The V and J genes are TRBV20-1 and TRBJ1-2; D is unresolved. With 5 bases removed from V and 3 bases from J, the gap between germline ends came to 13 bases. Looked up from germline, CDR1 is DFQATT and CDR2 is SNEGSKA (reference sequence). The CDR3 totals 13 residues. The CDR3 here is CSASSEVDYGYTF. Written as DNA, the CDR3 is TGCAGTGCTTCCTCCGAGGTGGACTATGGCTACACCTTC.

The chain combines TRBV6-6 with TRBJ1-1, with 7 bases fitting TRBD1. Germline assignment: CDR1 MNHNY and CDR2 SVGAGI (reference sequence). The CDR3 contains 16 residues. The V gene end was trimmed by 5 bases and the J gene end by 4 bases; junction bases not matched to a gene: 13. DNA of the CDR3: TGTGCCAGCAGTGTTGACAGGGTCGGATTTGGCACTGAAGCTTTCTTT. This encodes CASSVDRVGFGTEAFF.

This rearrangement joins TRBV7-2 to TRBJ2-1, with unresolved D. This CDR3 region has 12 residues. Germline CDR1 is SGHTA and CDR2 is FQGNSA. Trimming removed 2 bases at V and 9 bases at J, with 8 bases between. As DNA, the CDR3 is TGTGCCAGCAGCTTAAATGCAGGTGAGCAGTTCTTC. This gives the protein CASSLNAGEQFF.

The CDR3 DNA reads TGCAGCCCCAGGGGTAGCGGGGGGGATACGCAGTATTTT. Translation: CSPRGSGGDTQYF. This chain links TRBV29-1 with TRBJ2-3; 10 bases map to TRBD2. Germline CDR1 is SQVTM and CDR2 is ANQGSEA. The length of the CDR3 is 13 residues. V lost 8 bases to trimming and J lost 6 bases; unmatched junction nucleotides: 8.

This clonotype was picked up a small number of times. The V and J genes are TRBV20-1 and TRBJ2-5; TRBD2 matches at 8 bases. J was trimmed by 5 bases and V by 1 base; bases with no gene match: 9. Germline CDR1 reads DFQATT; CDR2 reads SNEGSKA (reference sequence). The CDR3 is 15 residues long. DNA of the CDR3: TGCAGTGCTAGAGTATGGCTAGCGGGTCAGGAGACCCAGTACTTC. The encoded protein is CSARVWLAGQETQYF.

This clonotype appeared once. The chain links TRBV7-2 to TRBJ1-1, with D unclear. The germline V gene has CDR1 SGHTA and CDR2 FQGNSA. V lost 1 base and J lost 5, with 8 bases in between. This CDR3 is built from 13 residues. CDR3 nucleotide sequence: TGTGCCAGCAGCTTAGGAGTACTGACTGAAGCTTTCTTT. This sequence encodes CASSLGVLTEAFF.

The chain links TRBV29-1 to TRBJ1-5, with D perhaps TRBD1 (5 bases). Deletions cut 7 bases from V and 7 bases from J, with 17 bases between. Germline CDR1 and CDR2: SQVTM and ANQGSEA. This CDR3 contains 13 residues. The CDR3 nucleotides are TGCAGCGGTGTTGGAGGGGCTGGACAGCCCCAGCATTTT. Amino acids: CSGVGGAGQPQHF.

The genes are TRBV3-1 and TRBJ2-1, with D unclear. Germline CDR1 is LGHDT and CDR2 is YNNKEL (reference sequence). The V end was cut by 0 bases, the J end by 14 bases, with 14 bases between. The CDR3 is 13 residues long. CDR3 in amino acids: CASSQEPQMPKFF. The CDR3 bases are TGTGCCAGCAGCCAAGAACCCCAGATGCCTAAGTTCTTC.

V usage is TRBV4-2 and J usage is TRBJ2-1, with 9 nucleotides matching TRBD1. Germline assignment: CDR1 LGHNA and CDR2 YNFKEQ. The V segment lost 0 bases and the J segment 7 bases; nucleotides outside the gene matches: 7. The CDR3 has 16 residues. CDR3 coding DNA: TGTGCCAGCAGCCAAGATCCGGGACAGGGCCATAATGAGCAGTTCTTC. Protein sequence: CASSQDPGQGHNEQFF.

About this clonotype itself: A junction end diverges from the germline sequence, so it may reflect a read error. The V gene is TRBV9, the J gene TRBJ2-3, with no clear D. Germline assignment: CDR1 SGDLS and CDR2 YYNGEE. The CDR3 has 14 residues. CDR3 amino acids: CAISPRPLGDTQYF. The CDR3 DNA reads as TGTGCCATCAGCCCCCGCCCGTTGGGAGATACGCAGTATTTT.

Notes on this clonotype: A junction end diverges from the germline sequence, so it may reflect a read error. The J gene is TRBJ1-5, the V gene TRBV19; D gene unclear. The CDR3 is 12 residues long. Germline CDR1 and CDR2: LNHDA and SQIVND (reference sequence). CDR3 protein: CATSWINQPQHF. CDR3 nucleotide sequence: TGCGCCACGAGTTGGATCAATCAGCCCCAGCATTTT.

In regard to this clonotype: The germline gene is not matched at one end of the junction; a read error may be the cause. In DNA, the CDR3 is TGTGCTAGCAGCAAAAGGACAGACATGAACACTGAAGCTTTCTTT. Amino acid sequence: CASSKRTDMNTEAFF. The chain uses TRBV5-4 and TRBJ1-1; a weak D match, TRBD1 (6 bases). CDR3 length: 15 amino acids. Germline V CDR1 and CDR2: SGHNT, YYREEE (reference sequence).

The chain couples TRBV12-3 or TRBV12-4 to TRBJ1-1; 8 nucleotides agree with TRBD1. The V gene end was trimmed by 7 bases and the J gene end by 4 bases; junction bases not matched to a gene: 5. The length of the CDR3 is 13 residues. CDR3 residues: CASTPDRGTEAFF. The CDR3 DNA is TGTGCCAGCACCCCTGACAGGGGCACTGAAGCTTTCTTT.

The chain joins TRBV4-3 to TRBJ2-3, with D possibly being TRBD2 (7 bases). CDR1 and CDR2 from the germline V gene are LGHNA and YSLEER. V was shortened by 1 base and J by 4 bases, with 15 bases between the two germline ends. This CDR3 is built from 16 residues. The CDR3 coding sequence is TGCGCCAGCAGCCAAGCGGGGACGGGGGGCGCAGATACGCAGTATTTT. It specifies CASSQAGTGGADTQYF.

Only a few counts were recorded for this clonotype. The chain combines TRBV6-2 or TRBV6-3 with TRBJ2-6; D ambiguous. The CDR3 spans 17 residues. Germline V gene sequence: CDR1 MNHEY, CDR2 SVGEGT. The V and J ends lost 0 bases and 4 bases respectively, with 13 bases between them. The CDR3 sequence is CASSYSSARGGANVLTF. The DNA of the CDR3 is TGTGCCAGCAGTTACTCTTCGGCCCGAGGAGGGGCCAACGTCCTGACTTTC.